This entry is about one T cell receptor (beta chain). Its antigen is undetermined. Amplification used 60 Vbeta primers and 13 Jbeta primers. Some clones are missing from TCRdb's copy, which holds only in-frame ones; the method was immunoSEQ multiplex PCR. The sample lists 150,000 to 200,000 clones; approximately 80% were seen once. These data come from a study of cytomegalovirus exposure and HLA in healthy donors. The study, taken as a whole, reports: Donor immune exposure was known only as CMV serostatus.

The sequenced sample was PBMCs. The receptor comes from a woman aged 18-35 years in good health and CMV-seronegative.

CDR3 residues: CASSFHAGVRSYEQYF. The CDR3 DNA follows: TGTGCCAGCAGCTTTCATGCGGGAGTGAGATCCTACGAGCAGTACTTC. The V call is TRBV11-3, the J call TRBJ2-7; the match to TRBD2 covers 7 bases. V lost 3 bases to trimming and J lost 1 base; unmatched junction nucleotides: 9. Germline CDR1 and CDR2: SGHNT and YENEEA. The CDR3 runs 16 residues.